This T cell receptor (beta chain) was profiled in a study of T cells after yellow fever vaccination. A universal primer site and UMIs were added as TCR cDNA was made by 5'RACE template switching. From the 5' RACE reads, TCRdb called clonotypes with MiXCR, one entry per CDR3 protein. The sample lists a few hundred thousand distinct CDR3 sequences, roughly 9% occurring once. Study observations and caveats: Subsequent booster samples again held most clones from primary vaccination (roughly 96% CD4, 85% to 90% CD8).

Only a few counts were recorded for this clonotype. Its antigen remains unidentified. The clonotype originates from a man between 18 and 29 years old who received the YFV17D yellow fever vaccine. The sequenced sample was CD4+ T cells sorted from PBMCs, obtained 5 days after the yellow fever booster vaccination.

CDR3 nucleotides: TGTGCCAGCAGCTCAAGGCACTTTGCCCTCCACTTT. It codes for CASSSRHFALHF. The chain combines TRBV3-1 with TRBJ1-6; D is uncertain. V was clipped by 5 bases and J by 14 bases, with 13 bases between them. Per germline, CDR1 LGHDT and CDR2 YNNKEL (reference sequence). The length of the CDR3 is 12 residues.